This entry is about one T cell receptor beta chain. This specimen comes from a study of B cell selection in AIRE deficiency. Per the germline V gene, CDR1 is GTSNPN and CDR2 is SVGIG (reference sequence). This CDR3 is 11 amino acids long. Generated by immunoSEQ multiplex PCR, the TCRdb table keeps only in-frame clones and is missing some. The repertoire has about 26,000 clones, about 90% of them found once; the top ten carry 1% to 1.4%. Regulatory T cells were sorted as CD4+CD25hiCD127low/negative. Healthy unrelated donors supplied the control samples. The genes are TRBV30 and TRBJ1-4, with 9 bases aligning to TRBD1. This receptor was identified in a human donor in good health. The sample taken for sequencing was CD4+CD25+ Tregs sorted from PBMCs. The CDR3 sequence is CSAEGQGKLFF. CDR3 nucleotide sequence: TGTTCCGCGGAGGGACAGGGAAAACTGTTTTTT.